This section outlines one TCR beta chain sequence together with its context. Its antigen remains unknown. The record originates from a study of brain T cells in children with intractable seizures. Measured with immunoSEQ multiplex PCR; TCRdb has only the in-frame clones, and not every one. This table has some 80,000 clones, around 91% appearing once. The V gene lost 2 bases and the J gene lost 3 bases, with 10 bases spanning the gap. Germline V gene data show CDR1 as SEHNR and CDR2 as FQNEAQ (reference sequence). The CDR3 runs to 14 residues. Findings and limits, study-wide: Pre-surgery blood may have been undersampled, hiding some clones.

Sequencing was limited to surgery cases with top T cell transcript signatures in brain tissue. The specimen was peripheral blood, collected at surgery. The clonotype originates from a girl between 2 and 10 years old with Rasmussen encephalitis and intractable seizures. The chain joins TRBV7-9 to TRBJ2-5; unclear D gene. Here the CDR3 reads CASSLILGKETQYF. The CDR3, as DNA: TGTGCCAGCAGCTTAATCCTGGGTAAAGAGACCCAGTACTTC.